What follows are 22 T cell receptor beta chains derived from one specimen sequenced in a study of blood T cell repertoires in COVID-19. Assay: immunoSEQ multiplex PCR; the TCRdb copy retains only in-frame clones and omits some. The sample lists a few hundred thousand clones; over 70% were seen once. The sequenced material came from peripheral blood. Receptors were obtained from a woman in her 70s with acute or convalescent COVID-19.

The chain couples TRBV4-2 to TRBJ1-2, with D possibly TRBD1 on 5 matching bases. Trimming removed 0 bases at V and 3 bases at J, with 11 bases between. The CDR3 has 15 residues. Germline values: CDR1 LGHNA, CDR2 YNFKEQ. CDR3 sequence reads: CASSQDPRGDYGYTF. The CDR3, as DNA: TGTGCCAGCAGCCAAGATCCAAGGGGCGACTATGGCTACACCTTC.

The chain carries TRBV20-1 and TRBJ1-5; the D is unclear. The germline V gene has CDR1 DFQATT and CDR2 SNEGSKA (reference sequence). CDR3 length equals 14 residues. Trimming took 3 bases from V and 5 from J, leaving 14 bases between them. The CDR3 loop is CSASPDGGHQPQHF. The CDR3 nucleotides are TGCAGTGCTAGTCCCGACGGAGGCCATCAGCCCCAGCATTTT.

This chain connects TRBV5-1 to TRBJ1-4; 10 bases line up with TRBD1. The CDR3 contains 14 residues. With V trimmed by 4 bases and J by 8 bases, 5 bases remained unmatched. Germline CDR1 is SGHRS and CDR2 is YFSETQ. The CDR3 DNA is TGCGCCAGCAGCCGCGACAGGGGGCGCGAAAAACTGTTTTTT. This sequence encodes CASSRDRGREKLFF.

This clone has just one count. The chain uses TRBV6-6 and TRBJ1-4, with no clear D. The CDR3 sequence is 15 residues long. CDR1 and CDR2 from the germline V gene are MNHNY and SVGAGI (reference sequence). V lost 2 bases, J lost 8 bases, and 15 bases lay in between. The CDR3 spells CASSYRGERNEKLFF. The CDR3 coding sequence is TGTGCCAGCAGTTACCGCGGGGAGAGGAACGAAAAACTGTTTTTT.

This clone was observed once. The J gene is TRBJ2-5, the V gene TRBV7-7; tentative D call: TRBD2 (5 bases). Trimming took 5 bases from V and 5 from J, leaving 18 bases between them. The CDR3 sequence is 15 residues long. Germline values: CDR1 SSHAT, CDR2 FNYEAQ (reference sequence). The CDR3 coding sequence is TGTGCCAGCAGCCCCACCGGGGAGCTGAGGGAGACCCAGTACTTC. Translation gives CASSPTGELRETQYF.

This clone has more than one count but fewer than ten. The chain links TRBV12-5 to TRBJ2-5; D not resolved. CDR1 is LGHNT, CDR2 FRNRAP, per germline. Between the trimmed V and J ends, which lost 8 bases and 0 bases, there was a span of 4 bases. This CDR3 has 11 amino acids. The CDR3 DNA follows: TGTGCTAGTACTAACCAAGAGACCCAGTACTTC. Its translation: CASTNQETQYF.

The rearrangement joins TRBV19 to TRBJ2-5, with D perhaps TRBD2 (6 bases). Germline CDR1 is LNHDA and CDR2 is SQIVND (reference sequence). Trimming pared 4 bases from V and 0 bases from J, leaving 6 bases between. The CDR3 has 13 residues. The chain's CDR3 is CASSKRDQETQYF. CDR3 sequence (DNA): TGTGCCAGTAGTAAGCGGGACCAAGAGACCCAGTACTTC.

The chain joins TRBV7-2 to TRBJ2-7, with D perhaps TRBD1 (6 bases). In germline, CDR1 is SGHTA, CDR2 FQGNSA. The CDR3 has 15 amino acids. Trimming took off 5 bases at V and 3 bases at J, with 17 bases between the two ends. The CDR3 loop is CASSHLDRARYEQYF. CDR3 nucleotide sequence: TGTGCCAGCAGCCATCTGGACAGAGCCCGCTACGAGCAGTACTTC.

The V gene is TRBV9, the J gene TRBJ2-5, with D possibly matching TRBD1 (6 bases). The V end was cut by 4 bases, the J end by 3 bases, with 13 bases between. This CDR3 spans 14 amino acids. Germline V CDR1 and CDR2: SGDLS, YYNGEE. The CDR3 region has the DNA TGTGCCAGCAGCCCCCGGACAGCTGAAGAGACCCAGTACTTC. It encodes CASSPRTAEETQYF.

The chain couples TRBV11-3 to TRBJ2-5; no definite D call. This CDR3 has 12 amino acids. The germline V and J ends were trimmed by 5 bases and 2 bases, with 6 bases remaining between them. CDR1 and CDR2 (germline): SGHNT, YENEEA. In DNA, the CDR3 is TGTGCCAGCAGCCCGTCTCAAGAGACCCAGTACTTC. Translation gives CASSPSQETQYF. Full variable domain (remainder filled in from reference TRBV11-3 and TRBJ2-5): EAGVVQSPRYKIIEKKQPVAFWCNPISGHNTLYWYLQNLGQGPELLIRYENEEAVDDSQLPKDRFSAERLKGVDSTLKIQPAELGDSAVYLCASSPSQETQYFGPGTRLLVL.

The rearrangement joins TRBV7-3 to TRBJ2-2; D perhaps matches TRBD2 (5 bases). CDR3 length: 15 amino acids. V was shortened by 5 bases and J by 2 bases, with 12 bases between the two germline ends. Germline V gene data show CDR1 as SGHTA and CDR2 as FQGTGA. CDR3 amino acids: CASSKGLVNTGELFF. The CDR3 DNA follows: TGTGCCAGCAGCAAAGGACTGGTCAACACCGGGGAGCTGTTTTTT.

CDR3 loop: CASTWRGMETQYF. The CDR3 nucleotides read TGTGCCAGCACCTGGCGGGGTATGGAGACCCAGTACTTC. The chain is built from TRBV6-5 and TRBJ2-5; perhaps TRBD2 as D (6 bases). The CDR3 has 13 amino acids. Germline CDR1 and CDR2: MNHEY and SVGAGI. Trimming shortened V by 7 bases and J by 5 bases, and 14 bases separated the two germline ends.

V and J are TRBV2 and TRBJ1-5; the D gene is possibly TRBD1 (5 bases). Germline lookup yields CDR1 SNHLY and CDR2 FYNNEI. V lost 4 bases to trimming and J lost 1 base, with 17 bases between them. CDR3 length: 17 residues. CDR3 sequence: CASSVRWQGGSNQPQHF. In DNA, the CDR3 is TGTGCCAGCAGTGTACGGTGGCAGGGAGGGAGCAATCAGCCCCAGCATTTT. The whole variable domain, filled in from reference TRBV2 and TRBJ1-5, reads EPEVTQTPSHQVTQMGQEVILRCVPISNHLYFYWYRQILGQKVEFLVSFYNNEISEKSEIFDDQFSVERPDGSNFTLKIRSTKLEDSAMYFCASSVRWQGGSNQPQHFGDGTRLSIL.

This clone has only a few counts. This chain connects TRBV19 to TRBJ1-1; 10 nucleotides align to TRBD1. The CDR3 spans 15 residues. V was pared by 3 bases and J by 6 bases, with 7 bases of the junction left unmatched. Germline-derived CDR1 and CDR2 are LNHDA and SQIVND (reference sequence). This CDR3 is CASSIADRGGSEAFF. The DNA for the CDR3 is TGTGCCAGTAGTATCGCGGACAGGGGGGGTTCTGAAGCTTTCTTT.

In its sample, this clone was seen once. CDR3 bases: TGTGCCAGCAGTGAACCCGGACAGGGTCTATCTGGAAACACCATATATTTT. It encodes CASSEPGQGLSGNTIYF. The V call is TRBV6-1, the J call TRBJ1-3; 8 positions match TRBD1. This CDR3 comprises 17 residues. Unmatched junction bases numbered 7, after V lost 2 bases and J lost 1 base. The V gene's germline CDR1 is MNHNS and CDR2 SASEGT.

The rearrangement uses TRBV5-1 and TRBJ2-3; D is unresolved. Germline CDR1 is SGHRS and CDR2 is YFSETQ. This CDR3 region has 15 residues. Trimming removed 6 bases from V and 0 bases from J, with 14 bases in between. DNA of the CDR3: TGCGCCAGCATGCTTGCCGCGACTAGCACAGATACGCAGTATTTT. Protein: CASMLAATSTDTQYF.

The chain couples TRBV9 to TRBJ2-5, with 8 bases lining up with TRBD1. Trimming at V came to 1 base and at J to 2 bases, leaving 7 bases not matched to a gene. Germline assignment: CDR1 SGDLS and CDR2 YYNGEE. The CDR3 totals 16 residues. CDR3 sequence (DNA): TGTGCCAGCAGCGTATCCCCCAACAGGGGGCAAGAGACCCAGTACTTC. Encoded protein: CASSVSPNRGQETQYF.

The chain is built from TRBV4-2 and TRBJ1-3; no clear D gene. Deletions cut 1 base from V and 0 bases from J, with 13 bases between. CDR3 length: 17 residues. Germline V gene data show CDR1 as LGHNA and CDR2 as YNFKEQ. The DNA of the CDR3 is TGTGCCAGCAGCCAAGGTCAGGCGGGCTTCTCTGGAAACACCATATATTTT. Its protein is CASSQGQAGFSGNTIYF.

This clone was recorded a few times. The chain carries TRBV10-1 and TRBJ2-1; D remains unclear. The germline V gene encodes CDR1 WNHNN and CDR2 SYGVQD (reference sequence). This CDR3 contains 13 residues. The V end was cut by 6 bases, the J end by 4 bases, with 10 bases between. CDR3 sequence: CASSDSSYNEQFF. CDR3 sequence (DNA): TGCGCCAGCAGCGACTCGTCTTACAATGAGCAGTTCTTC.

The chain uses TRBV5-5 and TRBJ2-2; TRBD2 matches at 9 bases. J lost 8 bases, V lost 0 bases, and 8 bases had no gene match. This CDR3 has 16 residues. The germline V gene has CDR1 SGHKS and CDR2 YYEKEE (reference sequence). The DNA for the CDR3 is TGTGCCAGCAGCTTGGGACTAGCGGTACTGTCTGGGGAGCTGTTTTTT. Encoded protein: CASSLGLAVLSGELFF.

The CDR3 DNA is TGCAGCGTTTCCGACAGGGGCACTGAAGCTTTCTTT. It is translated as CSVSDRGTEAFF. The chain links TRBV29-1 to TRBJ1-1; 8 bases match TRBD1. V was pared by 5 bases and J by 4 bases, with 3 bases of the junction left unmatched. This CDR3 has 12 residues. Germline CDR1 is SQVTM and CDR2 is ANQGSEA.

The chain is built from TRBV5-1 and TRBJ2-1; TRBD1 matches 9 bases. With 4 bases clipped from V and 4 bases from J, the junction kept 6 bases outside the gene matches. The CDR3 loop spans 15 amino acids. CDR1 is SGHRS, CDR2 YFSETQ, per germline. CDR3 amino acids: CASSPRTGEYNEQFF. The DNA of the CDR3 is TGCGCCAGCAGCCCTCGGACAGGGGAGTACAATGAGCAGTTCTTC.